A selection of T cell receptor beta chains follows, all from one sample in a study of T-cell reconstitution after alpha-beta-depleted transplantation in children. TCRdb ran MiXCR on the PCR reads and lists one entry per CDR3 protein. The table shows fewer than 120,000 distinct CDR3 sequences, with about 9.4% occurring only once. The material was PBMCs from the stem cell graft donor, obtained from the stem cell graft. These receptors came from a human donor who donated a stem cell graft to a child with acute lymphoblastic leukemia. The CDR3 runs from the conserved cysteine through the conserved F or W. Each record gives: J gene, D gene, V gene, clone size, CDR3 protein, CDR3 DNA. D genes are given only for firm matches. Some rows mark clone size as missing; the rest say once, few, many or name a class of expanded clone.

j_gene: TRBJ2-7
d_gene: TRBD1
v_gene: TRBV6-2/TRBV6-3
abundance: many
CDR3aa: CASSHQRQGSYF
CDR3nt: TGTGCCAGCAGTCATCAACGACAGGGATCGTACTTC

j_gene: TRBJ2-5
d_gene: TRBD1
v_gene: TRBV12-3/TRBV12-4
abundance: many
CDR3aa: CASSPDREQETQYF
CDR3nt: TGTGCCAGCAGCCCTGACAGGGAGCAAGAGACCCAGTACTTC

j_gene: TRBJ2-7
d_gene: TRBD1
v_gene: TRBV20-1
abundance: many
CDR3aa: CSVEGQGDYEQYF
CDR3nt: TGCAGTGTCGAGGGACAGGGGGATTACGAGCAGTACTTC

j_gene: TRBJ2-5
d_gene: NA
v_gene: TRBV6-5
abundance: many
CDR3aa: CASSYGGALETQYF
CDR3nt: TGTGCCAGCAGTTACGGGGGGGCCCTGGAGACCCAGTACTTC

j_gene: TRBJ2-4
d_gene: TRBD1
v_gene: TRBV6-1
abundance: many
CDR3aa: CASSNTGGSGKNIQYF
CDR3nt: TGTGCCAGCAGTAATACAGGGGGATCGGGCAAAAACATTCAGTACTTC

j_gene: TRBJ1-1
d_gene: NA
v_gene: TRBV4-2
abundance: NA
CDR3aa: CASSQDPVHPGEGPEAFF
CDR3nt: TGTGCCAGCAGCCAAGACCCCGTGCACCCCGGGGAAGGTCCTGAAGCTTTCTTT

j_gene: TRBJ1-3
d_gene: NA
v_gene: TRBV29-1
abundance: many
CDR3aa: CSASDSAGNTIYF
CDR3nt: TGCAGCGCAAGTGACAGCGCTGGAAACACCATATATTTT

j_gene: TRBJ2-7
d_gene: TRBD2
v_gene: TRBV20-1
abundance: many
CDR3aa: CSARDVSGRAKYEQYF
CDR3nt: TGCAGTGCTAGAGATGTGAGCGGGAGGGCCAAATACGAGCAGTACTTC

j_gene: TRBJ1-4
d_gene: NA
v_gene: TRBV5-1
abundance: many
CDR3aa: CASSLDLVGEKLFF
CDR3nt: TGCGCCAGCAGCTTGGATCTCGTGGGAGAAAAACTGTTTTTT

j_gene: TRBJ1-2
d_gene: NA
v_gene: TRBV20-1
abundance: many
CDR3aa: CSARSRRIGKNYGYTF
CDR3nt: TGCAGTGCTAGGAGCCGACGGATTGGGAAAAACTATGGCTACACCTTC

j_gene: TRBJ1-1
d_gene: NA
v_gene: TRBV9
abundance: many
CDR3aa: CASTPVGARRNTEAFF
CDR3nt: TGTGCCAGCACCCCGGTGGGGGCCAGAAGAAACACTGAAGCTTTCTTT

j_gene: TRBJ2-7
d_gene: TRBD1
v_gene: TRBV6-1
abundance: NA
CDR3aa: CASSSTRQGSEQYF
CDR3nt: TGTGCCAGCAGCTCGACCCGACAGGGAAGCGAGCAGTACTTC

j_gene: TRBJ1-2
d_gene: NA
v_gene: TRBV10-3
abundance: many
CDR3aa: CAISEWGRNGYTF
CDR3nt: TGTGCCATCAGTGAGTGGGGACGGAATGGCTACACCTTC

j_gene: TRBJ1-3
d_gene: NA
v_gene: TRBV6-1
abundance: many
CDR3aa: CAISEAGDRLFSGNTIYF
CDR3nt: TGTGCCATCAGTGAAGCAGGCGACAGGCTATTCTCTGGAAACACCATATATTTT

j_gene: TRBJ1-6
d_gene: TRBD1
v_gene: TRBV18
abundance: many
CDR3aa: CASSLWASSGGDGSYNSPLHF
CDR3nt: TGTGCCAGCTCACTTTGGGCTTCGTCAGGGGGCGATGGCTCCTATAATTCACCCCTCCACTTT

j_gene: TRBJ2-1
d_gene: NA
v_gene: TRBV12-3/TRBV12-4
abundance: many
CDR3aa: CASSLGSNEQFF
CDR3nt: TGTGCCAGCAGTTTAGGCAGCAATGAGCAGTTCTTC

j_gene: TRBJ1-2
d_gene: NA
v_gene: TRBV20-1
abundance: many
CDR3aa: CSARETVGASGGYTF
CDR3nt: TGCAGTGCTAGAGAGACCGTTGGAGCCTCGGGCGGCTACACCTTC

j_gene: TRBJ2-3
d_gene: TRBD2
v_gene: TRBV4-3
abundance: many
CDR3aa: CASSQERTIAGESDTQYF
CDR3nt: TGCGCCAGCAGCCAAGAGAGAACGATAGCGGGGGAGTCAGATACGCAGTATTTT

j_gene: TRBJ2-7
d_gene: TRBD1
v_gene: TRBV10-3
abundance: many
CDR3aa: CAISYDRGPRYEQYF
CDR3nt: TGTGCCATCAGTTATGACAGGGGGCCCCGCTACGAGCAGTACTTC

j_gene: TRBJ1-5
d_gene: NA
v_gene: TRBV5-5
abundance: many
CDR3aa: CASSLAGQSNQPQHF
CDR3nt: TGTGCCAGCAGCTTGGCCGGGCAATCAAATCAGCCCCAGCATTTT

j_gene: TRBJ2-1
d_gene: NA
v_gene: TRBV7-8
abundance: many
CDR3aa: CASSLLPGSYNEQFF
CDR3nt: TGTGCCAGCAGCTTACTGCCGGGCTCCTACAATGAGCAGTTCTTC

j_gene: TRBJ2-7
d_gene: TRBD2
v_gene: TRBV6-5
abundance: many
CDR3aa: CRGTSGTHEQYF
CDR3nt: TGTCGGGGGACTAGCGGGACCCACGAGCAGTACTTC

j_gene: TRBJ2-3
d_gene: TRBD2
v_gene: TRBV20-1
abundance: many
CDR3aa: CSANPSGREYTQYF
CDR3nt: TGCAGTGCTAATCCTAGCGGGAGAGAGTATACGCAGTATTTT

j_gene: TRBJ2-2
d_gene: NA
v_gene: TRBV5-5
abundance: many
CDR3aa: CASSFRGGGGELFF
CDR3nt: TGTGCCAGCAGCTTCCGAGGGGGAGGCGGGGAGCTGTTTTTT

j_gene: TRBJ1-1
d_gene: NA
v_gene: TRBV12-3/TRBV12-4
abundance: NA
CDR3aa: CASSLKSGLNTEAFF
CDR3nt: TGTGCCAGCAGTTTAAAATCAGGGTTGAACACTGAAGCTTTCTTT

j_gene: TRBJ2-2
d_gene: NA
v_gene: TRBV28
abundance: many
CDR3aa: CASTGTSTGELFF
CDR3nt: TGTGCCAGCACTGGGACATCCACCGGGGAGCTGTTTTTT

j_gene: TRBJ1-4
d_gene: TRBD1
v_gene: TRBV29-1
abundance: many
CDR3aa: CSVQTGLNEKLFF
CDR3nt: TGCAGCGTACAGACAGGGTTGAATGAAAAACTGTTTTTT

j_gene: TRBJ2-1
d_gene: TRBD2
v_gene: TRBV20-1
abundance: many
CDR3aa: CSASSRLAGGGASYNEQFF
CDR3nt: TGCAGTGCTAGTTCTAGGCTAGCGGGAGGGGGAGCGTCCTACAATGAGCAGTTCTTC

j_gene: TRBJ1-5
d_gene: NA
v_gene: TRBV24-1
abundance: many
CDR3aa: CATSDPDQPQHF
CDR3nt: TGTGCCACCAGTGACCCTGATCAGCCCCAGCATTTT

j_gene: TRBJ2-7
d_gene: NA
v_gene: TRBV15
abundance: many
CDR3aa: CATSRQRPPYEQYF
CDR3nt: TGTGCCACCAGCAGGCAGCGTCCTCCCTACGAGCAGTACTTC

j_gene: TRBJ2-5
d_gene: NA
v_gene: TRBV20-1
abundance: NA
CDR3aa: CSGSQARGDQETQYF
CDR3nt: TGCAGTGGTAGCCAGGCTCGGGGCGACCAAGAGACCCAGTACTTC

j_gene: TRBJ2-3
d_gene: TRBD2
v_gene: TRBV7-6
abundance: many
CDR3aa: CASSLVREGSDTQYF
CDR3nt: TGTGCCAGCAGCTTAGTTCGGGAGGGATCAGATACGCAGTATTTT

j_gene: TRBJ1-6
d_gene: NA
v_gene: TRBV5-1
abundance: many
CDR3aa: CASSLRWDNSPLHF
CDR3nt: TGCGCCAGCAGCTTAAGATGGGATAATTCACCCCTCCACTTT

j_gene: TRBJ2-1
d_gene: TRBD2
v_gene: TRBV12-3/TRBV12-4
abundance: many
CDR3aa: CASSLGAGGPYNEQFF
CDR3nt: TGTGCCAGCAGTTTAGGAGCGGGAGGCCCTTACAATGAGCAGTTCTTC

j_gene: TRBJ2-5
d_gene: NA
v_gene: TRBV3-1
abundance: many
CDR3aa: CASTPLGESQETQYF
CDR3nt: TGTGCCAGCACTCCTTTGGGAGAATCTCAAGAGACCCAGTACTTC

j_gene: TRBJ1-2
d_gene: NA
v_gene: TRBV27
abundance: many
CDR3aa: CASSLMGRSNYGYTF
CDR3nt: TGTGCCAGCAGTTTAATGGGACGGAGTAACTATGGCTACACCTTC

j_gene: TRBJ2-2
d_gene: NA
v_gene: TRBV20-1
abundance: many
CDR3aa: CSAVDVANTGELFF
CDR3nt: TGCAGTGCGGTAGATGTCGCGAACACCGGGGAGCTGTTTTTT

j_gene: TRBJ1-2
d_gene: NA
v_gene: TRBV20-1
abundance: few
CDR3aa: CSAGEGGYTF
CDR3nt: TGCAGTGCTGGGGAGGGGGGCTACACCTTC

j_gene: TRBJ2-3
d_gene: NA
v_gene: TRBV7-2
abundance: many
CDR3aa: CASTGGGLPTDTQYF
CDR3nt: TGTGCCAGCACCGGGGGAGGCCTTCCCACAGATACGCAGTATTTT